The next 6 T cell receptor beta chains were all read from a single sample in a study of identical twins. TCRdb passed the 5' RACE reads through MiXCR, listing each CDR3 protein once. The table includes 500,000 to 600,000 distinct CDR3 sequences, around 20% detected once. A further study also used this sample, focusing on T cells expressing NK-cell markers.

Material: CD4+ T cells sorted from blood. The receptors originated from a woman aged 18 to 35 in good health.

This clonotype has a handful of counts. CDR3 sequence: CATSLAGEAETQYF. DNA of the CDR3: TGTGCCACCTCACTAGCGGGGGAGGCAGAGACCCAGTACTTC. The chain joins TRBV10-3 to TRBJ2-5; 11 bases align to TRBD2. Germline V gene lookup returns CDR1 ENHRY and CDR2 SYGVKD. There are 14 residues in the CDR3. V was pared by 10 bases and J by 4 bases, with 8 bases of the junction left unmatched.

This clonotype occurred a few times. The chain couples TRBV5-1 to TRBJ2-2, with TRBD1 matching over 7 bases. With V trimmed by 5 bases and J by 2 bases, 9 bases remained unmatched. Per germline, CDR1 SGHRS and CDR2 YFSETQ. The length of the CDR3 is 16 residues. The CDR3 DNA reads TGCGCCAGCAGGCCAACCGGGACAGCAAACACCGGGGAGCTGTTTTTT. Encoded protein: CASRPTGTANTGELFF.

This clonotype was picked up one time. The rearrangement uses TRBV27 and TRBJ2-1; TRBD2 matches at 11 bases. Germline-derived CDR1 and CDR2 are MNHEY and SMNVEV (reference sequence). CDR3 size: 19 residues. Unmatched junction bases numbered 15, after V lost 3 bases and J lost 5 bases. CDR3 protein: CASSFALTSGRGGNNEQFF. The DNA of the CDR3 is TGTGCCAGCAGTTTCGCCCTAACTAGCGGGAGAGGGGGAAACAATGAGCAGTTCTTC.

This clonotype came up many times. The V gene is TRBV29-1, the J gene TRBJ2-7, with TRBD2 identical over 8 bases. Looked up from germline, CDR1 is SQVTM and CDR2 is ANQGSEA. Trimming took 3 bases from V and 2 from J; bases not matched to a gene: 3. The CDR3 covers 13 residues. CDR3 protein: CSVELAGPYEQYF. DNA for the CDR3: TGCAGCGTTGAGCTAGCGGGCCCCTACGAGCAGTACTTC.

This chain uses TRBV12-3 or TRBV12-4 with TRBJ2-3; 8 bases align to TRBD2. The CDR3 runs 15 residues. J was trimmed by 3 bases and V by 6 bases; bases with no gene match: 8. This chain's CDR3 is CASSPGTRGTDTQYF. The CDR3 DNA reads as TGTGCCAGCAGCCCCGGGACTAGGGGTACAGATACGCAGTATTTT.

The sample holds many counts of this clonotype. The V and J genes are TRBV7-2 and TRBJ2-1; 14 bases fit TRBD2. The CDR3 is 16 amino acids. The trim removed 5 bases at V and 7 bases at J, leaving 7 bases unmatched. Germline CDR1 reads SGHTA; CDR2 reads FQGNSA. Here the CDR3 reads CASSLGLAGGGNEQFF. The CDR3 DNA reads TGTGCCAGCAGCCTTGGACTAGCGGGAGGTGGGAATGAGCAGTTCTTC. Drawing the rest from reference TRBV7-2 and TRBJ2-1, the complete variable domain is GAGVSQSPSNKVTEKGKDVELRCDPISGHTALYWYRQSLGQGLEFLIYFQGNSAPDKSGLPSDRFSAERTGGSVSTLTIQRTQQEDSAVYLCASSLGLAGGGNEQFFGPGTRLTVL.